The 23 T cell receptor beta chains below were found in one sample sequenced in a study of blood T cell repertoires in COVID-19. Method: immunoSEQ multiplex PCR; TCRdb's copy keeps in-frame clones and lacks some. This sample has 180,000 or so clones; around 90% occur once, and the top ten carry around 6.6%. The specimen sequenced was peripheral blood. The receptors stem from a man aged 35 to 55 with acute or convalescent COVID-19.

This clone was counted a few times. The chain links TRBV6-5 to TRBJ2-2; 9 bases agree with TRBD1. CDR1 MNHEY and CDR2 SVGAGI come from the germline V gene. The V gene end was trimmed by 7 bases and the J gene end by 6 bases; junction bases not matched to a gene: 9. The CDR3 runs to 15 residues. The CDR3 nucleotides read TGTGCCAGCACTCCCGGGACAGGGCTCGCCGGGGAGCTGTTTTTT. Its protein is CASTPGTGLAGELFF.

Remarks on this clone: Additional DNA sequences in this sample encode the identical CDR3. The CDR3 sequence: CASSGQGPNEKLFF. The CDR3 DNA follows: TGTGCCAGCAGTGGACAGGGGCCAAATGAAAAACTGTTTTTT. The chain has TRBV2 and TRBJ1-4; 8 bases match TRBD1. The J segment lost 5 bases and the V segment lost 4 bases, leaving 3 bases of the junction unmatched. The CDR3 extends over 14 amino acids. Germline assignment: CDR1 SNHLY and CDR2 FYNNEI.

The CDR3 here is CATSRAQGGGNTIYF. CDR3 DNA sequence: TGTGCCACCAGCAGGGCCCAGGGGGGTGGAAACACCATATATTTT. The chain recombines TRBV15 with TRBJ1-3; TRBD1 agrees at 7 bases. After removal of 3 bases from V and 3 bases from J, the junction contained 5 bases not matched to a gene. CDR1 is LNHNV and CDR2 is YYDKDF in the germline V gene (reference sequence). The CDR3 spans 15 residues.

The chain uses TRBV7-2 and TRBJ2-5; D may be TRBD1 (6 bases). Trimming removed 3 bases at V and 4 bases at J, with 12 bases between. The germline CDR1 and CDR2 sequences are SGHTA and FQGNSA. CDR3 length equals 14 residues. The CDR3 sequence is CASSFDRRRETQYF. CDR3 coding DNA: TGTGCCAGCAGCTTCGACAGGAGGAGAGAGACCCAGTACTTC.

Only one count was recorded for this clone. CDR3 sequence: CASSFRSGGANEQFF. CDR3 nucleotides: TGTGCCAGCAGCTTTCGTAGCGGGGGGGCCAATGAGCAGTTCTTC. This chain connects TRBV7-2 to TRBJ2-1, with 11 nucleotides matching TRBD2. Germline lookup yields CDR1 SGHTA and CDR2 FQGNSA. With 3 bases clipped from V and 6 bases from J, the junction kept 4 bases outside the gene matches. The CDR3 spans 15 residues. Combining the CDR3 with reference TRBV7-2 and TRBJ2-1 gives the whole variable domain GAGVSQSPSNKVTEKGKDVELRCDPISGHTALYWYRQSLGQGLEFLIYFQGNSAPDKSGLPSDRFSAERTGGSVSTLTIQRTQQEDSAVYLCASSFRSGGANEQFFGPGTRLTVL.

The genes are TRBV5-6 and TRBJ1-2; perhaps TRBD1 as D (6 bases). Germline CDR1 and CDR2: SGHDT and YYEEEE. This CDR3 has 13 residues. Trimming took 4 bases from V and 2 from J, leaving 9 bases between them. DNA of the CDR3: TGTGCCAGCAGCCCCCAGGGGAACTATGGCTACACCTTC. This sequence encodes CASSPQGNYGYTF.

The chain joins TRBV6-2 or TRBV6-3 to TRBJ2-7; 14 nucleotides align to TRBD2. The CDR3 extends over 17 amino acids. The J segment lost 0 bases and the V segment lost 2 bases, leaving 3 bases of the junction unmatched. CDR1 is MNHEY and CDR2 is SVGEGT in the germline V gene. In DNA form, the CDR3 reads TGTGCCAGCAGTTACCGGACTAGCGGGGGGAGCTCCTACGAGCAGTACTTC. Protein product: CASSYRTSGGSSYEQYF.

The chain links TRBV6-2 or TRBV6-3 to TRBJ2-1, with 10 bases that match TRBD2. CDR1 is MNHEY and CDR2 is SVGEGT in the germline V gene. Trimming at V came to 2 bases and at J to 4 bases, leaving 5 bases not matched to a gene. This CDR3 region has 16 residues. As DNA, the CDR3 is TGTGCCAGCAGTTACCTTAGCGGGGGGAGTTACAATGAGCAGTTCTTC. Its translation is CASSYLSGGSYNEQFF.

This chain connects TRBV6-5 to TRBJ1-4, with D perhaps TRBD1 (5 bases). CDR1 is MNHEY, CDR2 SVGAGI, per germline. The germline V and J ends were trimmed by 7 bases and 8 bases, with 11 bases remaining between them. CDR3 length equals 12 residues. The DNA for the CDR3 is TGTGCCAGCATGGGCAGGGCGGAAAAACTGTTTTTT. This gives the protein CASMGRAEKLFF.

The V and J genes are TRBV30 and TRBJ2-6; 8 bases map to TRBD1. The trim removed 0 bases at V and 3 bases at J, leaving 1 base unmatched. This CDR3 has 15 residues. The V gene's germline CDR1 is GTSNPN and CDR2 SVGIG (reference sequence). The CDR3 coding sequence is TGTGCCTGGAGTGTACAGGGGGGTGGGGCCAACGTCCTGACTTTC. It specifies CAWSVQGGGANVLTF.

The chain joins TRBV5-1 to TRBJ2-3; 13 bases fit TRBD2. CDR3 length: 21 residues. Per germline, CDR1 SGHRS and CDR2 YFSETQ. With V trimmed by 1 base and J by 0 bases, 14 bases remained unmatched. CDR3 amino acids: CASSLQMTSGGLGRSTDTQYF. The CDR3 region has the DNA TGCGCCAGCAGCTTGCAAATGACTAGCGGGGGGCTCGGGCGAAGCACAGATACGCAGTATTTT.

The chain employs TRBV6-5 and TRBJ2-7; 8 positions match TRBD2. Germline lookup yields CDR1 MNHEY and CDR2 SVGAGI. The CDR3 has 15 amino acids. Trimming cost V 7 bases and J 1 base; bases outside gene matches: 9. The CDR3 DNA follows: TGTGCCAGCATTCCCCGGGGGGGCGCGTCCTACGAGCAGTACTTC. It encodes CASIPRGGASYEQYF.

This chain uses TRBV7-9 with TRBJ2-5; 8 nucleotides match TRBD1. With V trimmed by 5 bases and J by 5 bases, 13 bases remained unmatched. The length of the CDR3 is 16 residues. Germline V lookup: CDR1 SEHNR, CDR2 FQNEAQ (reference sequence). CDR3 region: CASSPRPRQGFETQYF. CDR3 DNA: TGTGCCAGCAGCCCTAGGCCCCGACAGGGGTTCGAGACCCAGTACTTC.

This clone was found once. Here the CDR3 DNA reads TGTGCCAGCAGCTTAGGGGGACAGGGATCTGTCTATGGCTACACCTTC. It encodes CASSLGGQGSVYGYTF. The J gene is TRBJ1-2, the V gene TRBV7-8; 9 nucleotides align to TRBD1. Germline CDR1 and CDR2: SGHVS and FQNEAQ. The CDR3 loop spans 16 amino acids. Trimming at V came to 1 base and at J to 4 bases, leaving 7 bases not matched to a gene. Supplemented by reference TRBV7-8 and TRBJ1-2, the full variable domain reads GAGVSQSPRYKVAKRGQDVALRCDPISGHVSLFWYQQALGQGPEFLTYFQNEAQLDKSGLPSDRFFAERPEGSVSTLKIQRTQQEDSAVYLCASSLGGQGSVYGYTFGSGTRLTVV.

The chain combines TRBV12-3 or TRBV12-4 with TRBJ1-1; 8 bases map to TRBD1. The CDR3 consists of 13 residues. V shed 6 bases, J shed 7 bases, and the junction held 7 bases outside the gene matches. In DNA, the CDR3 is TGTGCCAGCAGCCTACAGGGGGGGGTTGAAGCTTTCTTT. Translated, it gives CASSLQGGVEAFF.

The chain couples TRBV10-2 to TRBJ1-5; D is perhaps TRBD1 (6 bases). The CDR3 runs to 14 residues. The V gene's germline CDR1 is WSHSY and CDR2 SAAADI. V lost 5 bases and J lost 1, with 9 bases in between. The CDR3 DNA sequence: TGCGCCAGCAGTCGACAGGCCAGCAATCAGCCCCAGCATTTT. It codes for CASSRQASNQPQHF.

The J gene is TRBJ2-7, the V gene TRBV13; 11 nucleotides align to TRBD1. The germline CDR1 and CDR2 sequences are PRHDT and FYEKMQ (reference sequence). V dropped 3 bases and J dropped 6; count of bases not matched to a gene: 7. CDR3 size: 15 residues. CDR3 in DNA: TGTGCCAGCAGCTTCCCGGGACAGGGGGGGCGCGAGCAGTACTTC. This encodes CASSFPGQGGREQYF.

V usage is TRBV5-1 and J usage is TRBJ1-4; D may be TRBD1 (5 bases). Germline V gene lookup returns CDR1 SGHRS and CDR2 YFSETQ. The V end lost 2 bases, the J end lost 8 bases, and 16 bases lay between the germline ends. The CDR3 spans 15 residues. The CDR3 DNA is TGCGCCAGCAGCTTTTCTGGCCCCTCAGGGGAAAAACTGTTTTTT. Its protein is CASSFSGPSGEKLFF.

This chain connects TRBV4-2 to TRBJ2-2, with 8 nucleotides matching TRBD1. Germline CDR1 is LGHNA and CDR2 is YNFKEQ. The V gene end was trimmed by 4 bases and the J gene end by 3 bases; junction bases not matched to a gene: 4. The CDR3 extends over 15 amino acids. Here the CDR3 reads CASSPRTGHTGELFF. In DNA, the CDR3 is TGTGCCAGCAGCCCCAGGACAGGGCACACCGGGGAGCTGTTTTTT.

This chain connects TRBV6-5 to TRBJ1-1, with 8 bases identical to TRBD1. Germline trimming cut 10 bases from V and 1 base from J; bases unmatched to any gene: 5. The length of the CDR3 is 13 residues. Germline V gene lookup returns CDR1 MNHEY and CDR2 SVGAGI. CDR3 loop: CATAGQGNTEAFF. The CDR3 coding sequence is TGTGCCACAGCCGGACAGGGGAACACTGAAGCTTTCTTT.

This clone was seen only a few times. J is TRBJ1-6 and V is TRBV4-1, with 8 bases matching TRBD1. J was trimmed by 6 bases and V by 2 bases; bases with no gene match: 3. CDR3 length equals 15 residues. Germline-derived CDR1 and CDR2 are MGHRA and YSYEKL. CDR3: CASSQPGQVNSPLHF. The DNA of the CDR3 is TGCGCCAGCAGCCAACCGGGACAGGTTAATTCACCCCTCCACTTT.

V is TRBV12-3 or TRBV12-4 and J is TRBJ1-4; D is uncertain. V shed 4 bases and J shed 8 bases, with 11 bases lying between them. The CDR3 extends over 13 amino acids. CDR3 in DNA: TGTGCCAGCAGTTCACAAGGAGGCGAAAAACTGTTTTTT. Protein product: CASSSQGGEKLFF.

The chain combines TRBV24-1 with TRBJ2-5, with D perhaps TRBD2 (6 bases). Germline-derived CDR1 and CDR2 are KGHDR and SFDVKD. The CDR3 extends over 13 amino acids. V dropped 0 bases and J dropped 11 bases, with 12 bases sitting between them. CDR3 loop: CATSDLTSPRQYF. For the CDR3, the DNA is TGTGCCACCAGTGATTTGACTAGCCCTCGTCAGTACTTC.